Shown below are 18 T cell receptor beta chains from a single sample sequenced in a study of early T cells in non-severe SARS-CoV-2 infection. TCRdb reprocessed the 5' RACE reads with MiXCR, giving one entry per CDR3 protein. The sample has 55,000 or so distinct CDR3 sequences; 6.6% are singletons. The sample consisted of whole blood, taken at baseline. Source of these receptors: an adult who was a healthcare worker with PCR-confirmed SARS-CoV-2 infection or an uninfected control (not recorded which).

This clonotype has more than one count but fewer than ten. The chain has TRBV28 and TRBJ2-7; 9 nucleotides align to TRBD1. CDR3 length: 15 amino acids. Germline assignment: CDR1 MDHEN and CDR2 SYDVKM. J lost 3 bases, V lost 5 bases, and 8 bases had no gene match. CDR3 coding DNA: TGTGCCAGCAGTCCTTTCGGGACAGGGTTCTACGAGCAGTACTTC. Its protein is CASSPFGTGFYEQYF.

The CDR3 reads CASSQDRVSTDTQYF. The CDR3, as DNA: TGTGCCAGCAGCCAAGATAGGGTCTCCACAGATACGCAGTATTTT. V is TRBV3-1 and J is TRBJ2-3; D is unresolved. V lost 0 bases and J 2 bases, leaving 9 bases between the germline ends. Germline loops: CDR1 LGHDT, CDR2 YNNKEL (reference sequence). The CDR3 runs 15 residues.

The chain has TRBV5-4 and TRBJ2-6; D is uncertain. Looked up from germline, CDR1 is SGHNT and CDR2 is YYREEE (reference sequence). V lost 0 bases and J lost 0, with 7 bases in between. The CDR3 is 16 residues long. The DNA of the CDR3 is TGTGCCAGCAGCTTGGATAGGGTCTCTGGGGCCAACGTCCTGACTTTC. This codes for CASSLDRVSGANVLTF.

This clonotype was observed many times. V usage is TRBV28 and J usage is TRBJ1-1, with 7 bases lining up with TRBD1. The CDR3 is 13 residues long. Germline V lookup: CDR1 MDHEN, CDR2 SYDVKM. Trimming at V came to 6 bases and at J to 6 bases, leaving 7 bases not matched to a gene. The CDR3 DNA sequence: TGTGCCAGCAGGGAAACAGGGGCCCCTGAAGCTTTCTTT. It codes for CASRETGAPEAFF.

The gene calls are TRBV18 and TRBJ1-2, with 7 bases fitting TRBD1. Germline V gene sequence: CDR1 KGHSH, CDR2 LQKENI. The CDR3 is 13 amino acids. Trimming cost V 6 bases and J 6 bases; bases outside gene matches: 7. The DNA for the CDR3 is TGTGCCAGCTCGTCAGACAGGGAGAATGGCTACACCTTC. This encodes CASSSDRENGYTF.

This chain's CDR3 is CASSLYDEQFF. For the CDR3, the DNA is TGTGCCAGCAGTTTATACGATGAGCAGTTCTTC. V and J are TRBV28 and TRBJ2-1; D unclear. The V end lost 1 base, the J end lost 8 bases, and 3 bases lay between the germline ends. Germline V gene data show CDR1 as MDHEN and CDR2 as SYDVKM. The CDR3 is 11 amino acids. Together with reference TRBV28 and TRBJ2-1, the CDR3 gives the full variable domain: DVKVTQSSRYLVKRTGEKVFLECVQDMDHENMFWYRQDPGLGLRLIYFSYDVKMKEKGDIPEGYSVSREKKERFSLILESASTNQTSMYLCASSLYDEQFFGPGTRLTVL.

The rearrangement uses TRBV4-2 and TRBJ2-7, with 8 bases fitting TRBD2. V shed 1 base, J shed 4 bases, and the junction held 9 bases outside the gene matches. The CDR3 contains 16 residues. Per the germline V gene, CDR1 is LGHNA and CDR2 is YNFKEQ. CDR3 sequence (DNA): TGTGCCAGCAGCCAAGTTTCCAGCGGGAGAGAATACGAGCAGTACTTC. It codes for CASSQVSSGREYEQYF.

This clonotype was observed a handful of times. The genes are TRBV30 and TRBJ1-1; D remains ambiguous. V shed 0 bases and J shed 1 base, with 3 bases lying between them. Germline CDR1 reads GTSNPN; CDR2 reads SVGIG (reference sequence). CDR3 length equals 12 residues. The CDR3 DNA follows: TGTGCCTGGAGTGTGGGGAACACTGAAGCTTTCTTT. Protein sequence: CAWSVGNTEAFF. The complete variable domain, with remaining parts taken from reference TRBV30 and TRBJ1-1, reads SQTIHQWPATLVQPVGSPLSLECTVEGTSNPNLYWYRQAAGRGLQLLFYSVGIGQISSEVPQNLSASRPQDRQFILSSKKLLLSDSGFYLCAWSVGNTEAFFGQGTRLTVV.

There are many counts of this clonotype. This chain connects TRBV20-1 to TRBJ2-2; no clear D. Trimming took 0 bases from V and 6 from J, leaving 8 bases between them. The CDR3 runs 13 residues. Germline CDR1 is DFQATT and CDR2 is SNEGSKA (reference sequence). The chain's CDR3 is CSARDRRAGELFF. The CDR3 DNA follows: TGCAGTGCTAGAGATCGGAGAGCCGGGGAGCTGTTTTTT.

The sample holds a few counts of this clonotype. This sequence joins TRBV28 and TRBJ2-1; D not certain. The germline V gene encodes CDR1 MDHEN and CDR2 SYDVKM. The CDR3 contains 12 residues. Between the trimmed V and J ends, which lost 3 bases and 10 bases, there was a span of 10 bases. Here the CDR3 reads CASSFLQSEQFF. In DNA form, the CDR3 reads TGTGCCAGCAGTTTCCTACAGTCCGAGCAGTTCTTC.

V gene TRBV7-2 combines with J gene TRBJ1-3; D may be TRBD1 (5 bases). CDR1 and CDR2 from the germline V gene are SGHTA and FQGNSA. This CDR3 has 16 amino acids. The V end was cut by 5 bases, the J end by 3 bases, with 17 bases between. CDR3 DNA: TGTGCCAGCAGCCCCGTCCTAGGGGTTGGTGGAAACACCATATATTTT. Amino acids: CASSPVLGVGGNTIYF.

This clonotype was counted at least ten times. The chain joins TRBV19 to TRBJ1-5; 7 bases agree with TRBD1. The V gene's germline CDR1 is LNHDA and CDR2 SQIVND (reference sequence). This CDR3 is 15 amino acids long. The V and J ends lost 8 bases and 0 bases, in that order; junction bases with no gene match: 7. In nucleotides, the CDR3 is TGTGCCAGTCAGGGGGGCCCCTATAGCAATCAGCCCCAGCATTTT. Amino acids: CASQGGPYSNQPQHF.

This chain joins TRBV29-1 and TRBJ2-3; D unresolved. CDR1 SQVTM and CDR2 ANQGSEA come from the germline V gene. The CDR3 contains 14 residues. Trimming took 6 bases from V and 2 from J, leaving 15 bases between them. The CDR3, as DNA: TGCAGCGTCGTCCCGAAGAACCCCACAGATACGCAGTATTTT. Encoded protein: CSVVPKNPTDTQYF.

This sequence joins TRBV9 and TRBJ2-5; the D is unclear. Trimming stripped 4 bases from V and 4 bases from J, with 11 bases between. This CDR3 comprises 13 residues. The germline CDR1 and CDR2 sequences are SGDLS and YYNGEE. The CDR3 sequence: CASSFAPRETQYF. The CDR3 DNA reads as TGTGCCAGCAGCTTTGCACCGAGAGAGACCCAGTACTTC.

The rearrangement uses TRBV13 and TRBJ2-3, with 10 positions matching TRBD2. CDR1 and CDR2 from the germline V gene are PRHDT and FYEKMQ (reference sequence). Trimming at V came to 5 bases and at J to 2 bases, leaving 7 bases not matched to a gene. This CDR3 is built from 16 residues. The CDR3, as DNA: TGTGCCAGCAGCCACCGGCTAGCGGGGGCCACAGATACGCAGTATTTT. Translation: CASSHRLAGATDTQYF.

This rearrangement joins TRBV21-1 to TRBJ2-3; the table assigns TRBD1, which was not confirmed against the DNA. TRBV21-1 is shown as a pseudogene. The CDR3 has 16 amino acids. CDR3 protein: CASSKRHGGSTDTQYF. For the CDR3, the DNA is TGTGCCAGCAGCAAACGTCACGGGGGTAGCACAGATACGCAGTATTTT.

The table lists this clonotype with a few counts. The rearrangement links TRBV18 to TRBJ2-5; no reliable D call. The CDR3 consists of 11 residues. Germline CDR1 and CDR2: KGHSH and LQKENI. V gave up 2 bases and J gave up 3 bases, with 1 base separating them. CDR3 in amino acids: CASSPEETQYF. In DNA, the CDR3 is TGTGCCAGCTCACCAGAAGAGACCCAGTACTTC.

This clonotype has a count of ten or more. This chain uses TRBV28 with TRBJ1-6; D unclear. Germline V CDR1 and CDR2: MDHEN, SYDVKM. The V gene lost 5 bases and the J gene lost 4 bases, with 12 bases spanning the gap. This CDR3 region has 15 residues. The CDR3 sequence is CASSTGGQYNSPLHF. CDR3 DNA: TGTGCCAGCAGTACTGGTGGGCAGTATAATTCACCCCTCCACTTT. Variable domain in full (rest from reference TRBV28 and TRBJ1-6): DVKVTQSSRYLVKRTGEKVFLECVQDMDHENMFWYRQDPGLGLRLIYFSYDVKMKEKGDIPEGYSVSREKKERFSLILESASTNQTSMYLCASSTGGQYNSPLHFGNGTRLTVT.